This TCR beta chain was recorded in a study of blood T cells in healthy people across ages. This clonotype has just a few counts. CDR1 and CDR2 (germline): MNHNY, SVGAGI (reference sequence). The ends were cut back, 8 bases at V and 3 bases at J, with 14 bases in the middle. This CDR3 is 13 amino acids long. The authors ran a second PCR of roughly 6 to 11 cycles using a sample-barcoded 5' primer and a J-beta primer mix. Every molecule of cDNA carried a tag from a template-switch adaptor with 12 random nucleotides. TCRdb recomputed calls from the 5' RACE reads with MiXCR, one row per CDR3 protein. The sample has more than 1,400,000 distinct CDR3 sequences, 42% seen once. The individuals who served as donors were healthy Caucasians living in Russia, aged roughly 6 to 90. Every sample gave at least 5 micrograms of total RNA when it was extracted.

The chain is built from TRBV6-6 and TRBJ2-7, with D perhaps matching TRBD2 (5 bases). The sequenced sample consisted of blood. This receptor was identified in a woman between 18 and 29 years old in good health. The CDR3 spells CASLYGSRYEQYF. The CDR3, as DNA: TGTGCCAGCCTATATGGGAGCCGCTACGAGCAGTACTTC.